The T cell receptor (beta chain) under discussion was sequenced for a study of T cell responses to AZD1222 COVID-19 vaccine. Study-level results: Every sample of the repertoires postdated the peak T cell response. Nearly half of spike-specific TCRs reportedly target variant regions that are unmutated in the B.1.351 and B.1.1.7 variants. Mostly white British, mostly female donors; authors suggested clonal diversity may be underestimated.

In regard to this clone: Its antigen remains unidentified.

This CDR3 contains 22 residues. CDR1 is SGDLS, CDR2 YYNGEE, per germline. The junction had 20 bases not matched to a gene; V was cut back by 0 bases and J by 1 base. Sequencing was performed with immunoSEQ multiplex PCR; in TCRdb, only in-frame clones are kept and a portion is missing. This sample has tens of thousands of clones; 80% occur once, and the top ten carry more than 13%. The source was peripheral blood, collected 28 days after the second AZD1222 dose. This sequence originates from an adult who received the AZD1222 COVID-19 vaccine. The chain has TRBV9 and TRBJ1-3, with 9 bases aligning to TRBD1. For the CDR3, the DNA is TGTGCCAGCAGCGTAGCTACTCCAAACGGGGGAACCGGGACAGGGTCTGGAAACACCATATATTTT. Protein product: CASSVATPNGGTGTGSGNTIYF. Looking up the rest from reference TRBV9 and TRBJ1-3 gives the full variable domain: DSGVTQTPKHLITATGQRVTLRCSPRSGDLSVYWYQQSLDQGLQFLIQYYNGEERAKGNILERFSAQQFPDLHSELNLSSLELGDSALYFCASSVATPNGGTGTGSGNTIYFGEGSWLTVV.